The present T cell receptor (beta chain) was sequenced within a study of blood T cell repertoires in COVID-19. Study summary: The analysed material was cDNA or gDNA that came from T cells, B-cell-depleted T cells, or PBMCs.

The sample holds one count of this clone. CDR3 size: 14 residues. CDR1 is LGHDT and CDR2 is YNNKEL in the germline V gene (reference sequence). Trimming stripped 3 bases from V and 8 bases from J, with 11 bases between. Clones were read by immunoSEQ multiplex PCR, and TCRdb kept only the in-frame ones, dropping some. Of approximately 260,000 clones listed, under 90% are singletons. V usage is TRBV3-1 (or the pseudogene TRBV3-2) and J usage is TRBJ1-6; a weak D match, TRBD1 (6 bases). The origin of this receptor is a man aged 45 to 65 with acute or convalescent COVID-19. Sample: peripheral blood. The CDR3 DNA follows: TGTGCCAGCAGCCAGATCGCAGGGGATTCACCCCTCCACTTT. Its translation is CASSQIAGDSPLHF.